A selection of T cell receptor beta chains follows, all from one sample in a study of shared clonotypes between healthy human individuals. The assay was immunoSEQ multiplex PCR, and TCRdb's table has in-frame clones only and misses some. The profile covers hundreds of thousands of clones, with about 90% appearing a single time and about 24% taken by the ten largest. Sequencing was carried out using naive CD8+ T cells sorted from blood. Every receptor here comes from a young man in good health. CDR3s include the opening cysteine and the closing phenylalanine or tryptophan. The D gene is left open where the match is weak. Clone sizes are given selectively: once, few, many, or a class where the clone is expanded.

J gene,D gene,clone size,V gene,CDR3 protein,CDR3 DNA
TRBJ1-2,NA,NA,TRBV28,CASSLGGTYGYTF,TGTGCCAGCAGTTTAGGGGGGACCTATGGCTACACCTTC
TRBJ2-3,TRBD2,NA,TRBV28,CASAFTSGFADTQYF,TGTGCCAGCGCTTTTACTAGCGGGTTTGCAGATACGCAGTATTTT
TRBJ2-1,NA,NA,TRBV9,CASSVGGTQYNEQFF,TGTGCCAGCAGCGTAGGAGGGACTCAGTACAATGAGCAGTTCTTC
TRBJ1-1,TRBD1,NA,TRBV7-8,CASSFPGQGEAAFF,TGTGCCAGCAGCTTTCCCGGTCAGGGGGAGGCAGCTTTCTTT
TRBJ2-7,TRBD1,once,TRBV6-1,CASSDGTGGVYEQYF,TGTGCCAGCAGTGATGGGACAGGGGGCGTCTACGAGCAGTACTTC
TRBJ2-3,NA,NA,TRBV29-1,CSVAGRGLTDTQYF,TGCAGCGTTGCTGGGCGGGGCCTCACAGATACGCAGTATTTT
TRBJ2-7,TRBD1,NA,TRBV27,CASSSTDRAYNSYEQYF,TGTGCCAGCAGTTCCACGGACAGGGCCTATAATTCCTACGAGCAGTACTTC
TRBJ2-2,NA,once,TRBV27,CATTGARGHGELFF,TGTGCCACCACCGGGGCCCGGGGACATGGGGAGCTGTTTTTT
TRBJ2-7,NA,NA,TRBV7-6,CASSLTGESYEQYF,TGTGCCAGCAGCTTAACGGGAGAGTCCTACGAGCAGTACTTC
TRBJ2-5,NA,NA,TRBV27,CASGILGNQETQYF,TGTGCCAGCGGTATTTTAGGGAACCAAGAGACCCAGTACTTC
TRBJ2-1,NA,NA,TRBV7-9,CASSFEYNEQFF,TGTGCCAGCAGCTTTGAGTACAATGAGCAGTTCTTC
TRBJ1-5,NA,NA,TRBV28,CASSPGVRQPQHF,TGTGCCAGCAGTCCAGGGGTACGGCAGCCCCAGCATTTT
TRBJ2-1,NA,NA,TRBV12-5,CASGPPGGEQFF,TGTGCTAGTGGTCCCCCGGGTGGGGAGCAGTTCTTC
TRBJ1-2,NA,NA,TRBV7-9,CASSLGTVYGYTF,TGTGCCAGCAGCTTAGGGACAGTCTATGGCTACACCTTC
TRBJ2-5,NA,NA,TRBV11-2,CASSLVGGLGETQYF,TGTGCCAGCAGCTTAGTCGGGGGGCTAGGGGAGACCCAGTACTTC
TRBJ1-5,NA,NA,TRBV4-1,CASSQDQGTYQPQHF,TGCGCCAGCAGCCAAGATCAGGGAACCTATCAGCCCCAGCATTTT
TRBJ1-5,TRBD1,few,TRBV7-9,CASSSGQGHQPQHF,TGTGCCAGCAGCTCCGGACAGGGGCATCAGCCCCAGCATTTT
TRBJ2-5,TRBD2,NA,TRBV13,CASSLFGTRQLEETQYF,TGTGCCAGCAGCTTATTTGGGACTAGACAGTTAGAAGAGACCCAGTACTTC
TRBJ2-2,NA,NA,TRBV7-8,CASSLKGRDTGELFF,TGTGCCAGCAGCTTAAAGGGTCGGGACACCGGGGAGCTGTTTTTT
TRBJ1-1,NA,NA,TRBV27,CASSPLQGLNTEAFF,TGTGCCAGCAGTCCCTTACAGGGATTGAACACTGAAGCTTTCTTT
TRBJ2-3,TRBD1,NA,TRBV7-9,CASSPPGQGTTDTQYF,TGTGCCAGCAGCCCCCCAGGACAGGGTACCACAGATACGCAGTATTTT
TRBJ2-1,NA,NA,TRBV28,CASSLQGRRGGNEQFF,TGTGCCAGCAGTTTACAGGGGAGAAGGGGCGGGAATGAGCAGTTCTTC
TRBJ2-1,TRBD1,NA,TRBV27,CASSRRDRENEQFF,TGTGCCAGCAGTCGCCGGGACAGAGAAAATGAGCAGTTCTTC
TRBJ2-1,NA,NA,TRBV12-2,CASRLEPFEDRYSYNEQFF,TGTGCAAGTCGCTTAGAGCCTTTCGAGGACCGCTACTCCTACAATGAGCAGTTCTTC
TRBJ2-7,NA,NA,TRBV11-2,CASSSYLDPSYEQYF,TGTGCCAGCAGCTCCTATTTAGACCCCTCCTACGAGCAGTACTTC
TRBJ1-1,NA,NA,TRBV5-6,CASSLNRVGPGAEAFF,TGTGCCAGCAGCCTGAATAGAGTTGGGCCGGGGGCTGAAGCTTTCTTT
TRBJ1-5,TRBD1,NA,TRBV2,CASSGPGQGVHQPQHF,TGTGCCAGCAGTGGACCGGGACAGGGGGTTCACCAGCCCCAGCATTTT
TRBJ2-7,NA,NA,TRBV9,CASSVGANYEQYF,TGTGCCAGCAGCGTAGGCGCGAACTACGAGCAGTACTTC
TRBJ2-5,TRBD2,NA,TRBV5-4,CASSFGTREETQYF,TGTGCCAGCAGCTTCGGGACTAGGGAAGAGACCCAGTACTTC
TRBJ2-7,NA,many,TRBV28,CASSLGTDYEQYF,TGTGCCAGCTCGCTGGGGACTGACTACGAGCAGTACTTC
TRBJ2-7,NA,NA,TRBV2,CASSEAASTSYEQYF,TGTGCCAGCAGTGAAGCGGCGTCCACCTCCTACGAGCAGTACTTC
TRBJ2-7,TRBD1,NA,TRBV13,CASSPNAGQGYYEQYF,TGTGCCAGCAGCCCCAATGCGGGACAGGGGTACTACGAGCAGTACTTC
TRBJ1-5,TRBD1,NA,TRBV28,CASSLQGAQPQHF,TGTGCCAGCAGTTTACAGGGGGCTCAGCCCCAGCATTTT
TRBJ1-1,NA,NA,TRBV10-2,CASSEFPRGTEAFF,TGCGCCAGCAGTGAGTTTCCCCGGGGCACTGAAGCTTTCTTT
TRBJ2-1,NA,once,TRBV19,CASSIDLAGRPTYNEQFF,TGTGCCAGTAGTATAGATCTCGCAGGAAGGCCCACCTACAATGAGCAGTTCTTC
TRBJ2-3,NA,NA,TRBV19,CEGESTCTDTQYF,TGTGAAGGAGAGTCCACCTGCACAGATACGCAGTATTTT